Listed below are T cell receptor beta chains from one sample, sequenced in a study of cytomegalovirus exposure and HLA in healthy donors. Only in-frame clones appear in the TCRdb table, and some are missing; sequencing was by immunoSEQ multiplex PCR. The repertoire includes about 200,000 clones, around 88% of them detected once, and less than 0.4% sits in the top ten. Sequenced: PBMCs. All receptors derive from a woman in her 30s in good health and CMV-seronegative. Each CDR3 is given with its conserved first and last residue. A D gene is named only where the DNA matches it firmly. Rows give clone size only sometimes, using once, few, many, or a class for an expanded clone.

clone_size	v_call	j_call	d_call	cdr3_nt	cdr3_aa
NA	TRBV11-1	TRBJ2-1	NA	TGTGCCAGCAGCTTTTACGGGAAGGGTGTCCACAATGAGCAGTTCTTC	CASSFYGKGVHNEQFF
NA	TRBV28	TRBJ2-1	NA	TGTGCCAGCAGTTTTGTTGGACGAGGGGGGGGCAATGAGCAGTTCTTC	CASSFVGRGGGNEQFF
NA	TRBV5-1	TRBJ2-2	TRBD2	TGCGCCAGCAGTCGGGAGGGGAACACCGGGGAGCTGTTTTTT	CASSREGNTGELFF
few	TRBV5-3	TRBJ1-6	NA	TGTGCCAGAAGCTTGGCTGTCAGGGAGGCCTATAATTCACCCCTCCACTTT	CARSLAVREAYNSPLHF
NA	TRBV2	TRBJ2-3	TRBD2	TGTGCCAGCCTAGCGGGAGGGGGCACAGATACGCAGTATTTT	CASLAGGGTDTQYF
once	TRBV4-2	TRBJ2-3	TRBD2	TGTGCCAGCAGCCAAGTAGGCGCTAGCGGGATCACAGATACGCAGTATTTT	CASSQVGASGITDTQYF
NA	TRBV7-6	TRBJ2-5	TRBD2	TGTGCTAGCAGCTGGACTAGGGCCCAGTACTTC	CASSWTRAQYF
NA	TRBV5-5	TRBJ2-3	TRBD2	TGTGCCAGCAGCTGGTCGACTAGCGGGGTGATAGATACGCAGTATTTT	CASSWSTSGVIDTQYF
NA	TRBV6-6	TRBJ1-4	NA	TGTGCCAGCAGTTCGGCTCTCCAGGGCTTGGGAGAAAAACTGTTTTTT	CASSSALQGLGEKLFF
NA	TRBV15	TRBJ2-1	NA	TGTGCCACCAGCAGAGCGGGGGTTGAGCAGTTCTTC	CATSRAGVEQFF
once	TRBV5-1	TRBJ2-7	NA	TGCGCCAGCAGCCGCAAGAAAGCAGGGGAGGGCGAGCAGTACTTC	CASSRKKAGEGEQYF
NA	TRBV28	TRBJ2-7	NA	TGTGCCAGCAGTCTCAGGACAGAGCAGTACTTC	CASSLRTEQYF
NA	TRBV20-1	TRBJ1-1	NA	TGCAGTGCTGGGGGCCGGATCGACTTCTTT	CSAGGRIDFF
NA	TRBV11-3	TRBJ2-5	NA	TGTGCCAGCAGCTTGGAGCCCGAAGGGACCCAGTACTTC	CASSLEPEGTQYF
NA	TRBV11-2	TRBJ2-1	NA	TGTGCCAGCAGCTTAGGACACTACAATGAGCAGTTCTTC	CASSLGHYNEQFF
NA	TRBV4-1	TRBJ2-7	NA	TGCGCCAGCAGCCAAGGGGGGGTTACCTACGAGCAGTACTTC	CASSQGGVTYEQYF
once	TRBV7-9	TRBJ1-1	NA	TGTGCCAGCAGCTTGGGAGTAGCCTTGAACACTGAAGCTTTCTTT	CASSLGVALNTEAFF
NA	TRBV5-5	TRBJ2-1	TRBD2	TGTGCCAGCAGCTTGAACCTTAGGACTAGCGGGTACCGCTCTGGCAATGAGCAGTTCTTC	CASSLNLRTSGYRSGNEQFF
NA	TRBV5-1	TRBJ2-1	NA	TGCGCCAGCAGCTTGACCGGGGAGCAGTTCTTC	CASSLTGEQFF
NA	TRBV2	TRBJ2-7	NA	TGTGCCAGCACGCAGGGCGAGCAGTACTTC	CASTQGEQYF
NA	TRBV6-6	TRBJ2-1	TRBD2	TGTGCCAGTCATAACGCGGGGGTGTACAATGAGCAGTTCTTC	CASHNAGVYNEQFF
NA	TRBV15	TRBJ2-1	NA	TGTGCCACCAGCAGAGATAAGGGGCCTTACAATGAGCAGTTCTTC	CATSRDKGPYNEQFF
NA	TRBV7-9	TRBJ2-3	NA	TGTGCCAGCAGTCTTAGCAAACACACAGATACGCAGTATTTT	CASSLSKHTDTQYF
NA	TRBV27	TRBJ1-1	NA	TGTGCCAGCAGTGCAGGGACTGAAGCTTTCTTT	CASSAGTEAFF